This TCR beta chain came from a study of T cells in women clearing cervical HPV infection. Turning to the study itself: No precancer developed; the control's incident HPV16 infection cleared within 12 months. HLA type stays a possible confounder, typing being limited. Study-level findings and limits: A classifier using richness and V gene abundances reached an AUC of under 0.9.

Trimming removed 3 bases at V and 7 bases at J, with 7 bases between. The CDR3 contains 12 residues. Looked up from germline, CDR1 is SEHNR and CDR2 is FQNEAQ (reference sequence). HPV was found by MY09/MY11 PCR and dot-blot genotyping. Repertoires were generated with immunoSEQ multiplex PCR, while TCRdb's copy carries only in-frame clones and drops some. There are under 45,000 clones in the sample, with 6% to 8.5% held by the top ten. On this clone: Its matching antigen is unknown. The sequenced fragment ends 3 residues before the CDR3 boundary, so the rest is inferred from the germline J gene.

The sequenced sample consisted of blood buffy coat. This TCR was sampled from a woman aged 18 to 75 with a cervical HPV16 infection that either progressed to CIN3+ or cleared (not recorded which). This chain joins TRBV7-9 and TRBJ2-1, with D possibly being TRBD1 (6 bases). The CDR3 spells CASSFRGNEQFF. CDR3 DNA, as far as it was read: TGTGCCAGCAGCTTCAGGGGTAATGAG.